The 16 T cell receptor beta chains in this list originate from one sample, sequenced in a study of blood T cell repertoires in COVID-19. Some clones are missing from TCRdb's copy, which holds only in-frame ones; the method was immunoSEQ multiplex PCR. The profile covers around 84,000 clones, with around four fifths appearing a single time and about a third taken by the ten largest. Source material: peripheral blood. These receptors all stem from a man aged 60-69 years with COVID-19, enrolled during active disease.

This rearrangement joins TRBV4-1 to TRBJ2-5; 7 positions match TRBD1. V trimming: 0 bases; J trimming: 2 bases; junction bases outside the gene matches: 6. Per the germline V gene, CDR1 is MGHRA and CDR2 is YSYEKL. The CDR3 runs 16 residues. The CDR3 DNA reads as TGCGCCAGCAGCCAAGATCAGGGACAGCCTCAAGAGACCCAGTACTTC. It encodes CASSQDQGQPQETQYF.

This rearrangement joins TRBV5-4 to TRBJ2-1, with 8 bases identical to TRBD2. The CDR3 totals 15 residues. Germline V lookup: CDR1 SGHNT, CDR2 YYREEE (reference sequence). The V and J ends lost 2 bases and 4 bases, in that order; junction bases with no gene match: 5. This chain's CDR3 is CASSLGLAGYNEQFF. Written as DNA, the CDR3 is TGTGCCAGCAGCTTAGGCCTAGCGGGTTACAATGAGCAGTTCTTC.

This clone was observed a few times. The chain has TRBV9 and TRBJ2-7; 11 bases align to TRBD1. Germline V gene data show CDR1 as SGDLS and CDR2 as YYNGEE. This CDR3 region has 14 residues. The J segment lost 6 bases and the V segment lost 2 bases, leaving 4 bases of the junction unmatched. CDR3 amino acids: CASSVGQGAGEQYF. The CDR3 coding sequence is TGTGCCAGCAGCGTCGGACAGGGGGCCGGCGAGCAGTACTTC. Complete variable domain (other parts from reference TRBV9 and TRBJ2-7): DSGVTQTPKHLITATGQRVTLRCSPRSGDLSVYWYQQSLDQGLQFLIQYYNGEERAKGNILERFSAQQFPDLHSELNLSSLELGDSALYFCASSVGQGAGEQYFGPGTRLTVT.

The CDR3 reads CASSQDPELAYEQYF. The CDR3 DNA reads TGTGCCAGCAGCCAAGACCCCGAGCTAGCCTACGAGCAGTACTTC. This chain uses TRBV4-2 with TRBJ2-7; the D is unclear. Trimming shortened V by 0 bases and J by 2 bases, and 11 bases separated the two germline ends. From germline, CDR1 is LGHNA and CDR2 YNFKEQ. The CDR3 runs to 15 residues.

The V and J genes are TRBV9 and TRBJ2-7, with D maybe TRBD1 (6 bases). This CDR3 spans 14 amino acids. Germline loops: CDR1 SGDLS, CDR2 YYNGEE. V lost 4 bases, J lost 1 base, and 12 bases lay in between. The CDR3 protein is CASSISTGSYEQYF. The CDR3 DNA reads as TGTGCCAGCAGCATCTCGACAGGTTCCTACGAGCAGTACTTC.

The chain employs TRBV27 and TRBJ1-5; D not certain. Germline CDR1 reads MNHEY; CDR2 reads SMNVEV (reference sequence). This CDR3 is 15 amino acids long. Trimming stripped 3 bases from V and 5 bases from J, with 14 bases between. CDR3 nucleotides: TGTGCCAGCAGTTTCGGAGGGCGCGGGGATCAGCCCCAGCATTTT. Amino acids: CASSFGGRGDQPQHF.

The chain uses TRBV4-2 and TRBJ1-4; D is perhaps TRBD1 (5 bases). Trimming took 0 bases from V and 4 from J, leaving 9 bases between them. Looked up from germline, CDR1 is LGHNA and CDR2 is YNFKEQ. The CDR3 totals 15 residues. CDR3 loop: CASSQEGVNNEKLFF. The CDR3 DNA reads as TGTGCCAGCAGCCAAGAAGGGGTGAATAATGAAAAACTGTTTTTT.

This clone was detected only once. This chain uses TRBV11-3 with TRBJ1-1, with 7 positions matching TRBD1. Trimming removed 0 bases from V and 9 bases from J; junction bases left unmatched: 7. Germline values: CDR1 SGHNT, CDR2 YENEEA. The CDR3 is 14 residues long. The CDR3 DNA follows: TGTGCCAGCAGCTTAGACCCTAGACAGGGAAAAGCTTTCTTT. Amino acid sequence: CASSLDPRQGKAFF.

CDR3 residues: CAWSQDGQGLEDTQYF. In DNA, the CDR3 is TGTGCCTGGTCTCAGGATGGACAGGGGCTGGAAGATACGCAGTATTTT. The chain combines TRBV30 with TRBJ2-3; 9 bases fit TRBD1. Trimming at V came to 5 bases and at J to 5 bases, leaving 14 bases not matched to a gene. The germline V gene has CDR1 GTSNPN and CDR2 SVGIG (reference sequence). This CDR3 spans 16 amino acids.

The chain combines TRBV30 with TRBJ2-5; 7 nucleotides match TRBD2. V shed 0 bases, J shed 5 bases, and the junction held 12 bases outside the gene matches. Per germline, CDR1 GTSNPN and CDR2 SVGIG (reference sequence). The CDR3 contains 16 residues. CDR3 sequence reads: CAWSVGVAGVGETQYF. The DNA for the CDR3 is TGTGCCTGGAGTGTAGGGGTGGCGGGAGTAGGGGAGACCCAGTACTTC.

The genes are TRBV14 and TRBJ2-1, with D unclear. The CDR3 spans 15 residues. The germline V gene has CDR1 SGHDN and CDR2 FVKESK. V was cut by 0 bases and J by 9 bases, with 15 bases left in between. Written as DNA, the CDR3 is TGTGCCAGCAGCCAAGATTCGACGAAATGGAGTGAGCAGTTCTTC. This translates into CASSQDSTKWSEQFF.

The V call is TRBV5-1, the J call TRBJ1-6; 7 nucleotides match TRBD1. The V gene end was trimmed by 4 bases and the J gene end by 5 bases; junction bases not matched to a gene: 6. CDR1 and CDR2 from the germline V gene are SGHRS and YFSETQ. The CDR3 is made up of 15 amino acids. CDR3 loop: CASSVGTAHNSPLHF. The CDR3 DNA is TGCGCCAGCAGCGTAGGGACAGCGCATAATTCACCCCTCCACTTT.

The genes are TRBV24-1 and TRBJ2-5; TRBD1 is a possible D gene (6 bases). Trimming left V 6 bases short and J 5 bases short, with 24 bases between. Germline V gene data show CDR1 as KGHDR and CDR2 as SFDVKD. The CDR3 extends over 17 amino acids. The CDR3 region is CATSYNPRGRVVETQYF. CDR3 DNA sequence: TGTGCCACCAGTTATAACCCCAGGGGCAGGGTCGTGGAGACCCAGTACTTC.

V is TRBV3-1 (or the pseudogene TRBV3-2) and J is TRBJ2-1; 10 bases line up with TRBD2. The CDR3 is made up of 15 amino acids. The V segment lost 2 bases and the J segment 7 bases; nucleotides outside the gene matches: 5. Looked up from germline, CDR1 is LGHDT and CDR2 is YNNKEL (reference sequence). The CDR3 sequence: CASSQLAGDGNEQFF. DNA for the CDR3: TGTGCCAGCAGCCAACTAGCGGGAGATGGTAATGAGCAGTTCTTC.

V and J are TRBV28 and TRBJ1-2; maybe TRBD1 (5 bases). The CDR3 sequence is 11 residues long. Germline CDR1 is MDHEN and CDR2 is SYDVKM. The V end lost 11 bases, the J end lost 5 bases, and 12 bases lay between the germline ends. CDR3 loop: CAHAGGYGYTF. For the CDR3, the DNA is TGTGCCCACGCGGGGGGGTATGGCTACACCTTC.

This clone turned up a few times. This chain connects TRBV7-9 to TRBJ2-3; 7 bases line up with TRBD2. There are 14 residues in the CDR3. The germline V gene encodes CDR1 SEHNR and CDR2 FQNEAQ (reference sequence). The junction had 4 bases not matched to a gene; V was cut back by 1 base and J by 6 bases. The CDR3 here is CASSLGGSGDTQYF. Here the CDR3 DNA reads TGTGCCAGCAGCTTAGGCGGGAGTGGGGATACGCAGTATTTT.